The present entry profiles one T cell receptor beta chain with its context. The protocol was immunoSEQ multiplex PCR, while the TCRdb copy is restricted to in-frame clones and leaves out a portion. Of under 95,000 clones in the sample, about 82% are singletons; the top ten hold roughly 6%. TCR sequencing covered a few patients who responded to pembrolizumab. The CDR3 has 15 residues. V dropped 4 bases and J dropped 5 bases, with 15 bases sitting between them. Germline V gives CDR1 ENHRY, CDR2 SYGVKD. These data are taken from a study of PD-1 blockade in mismatch repair-deficient tumors. This chain connects TRBV10-3 to TRBJ2-1, with D perhaps matching TRBD2 (5 bases). The TCR sequence derives from an adult with mismatch repair-deficient cancer. This material consisted of peripheral blood, taken 44 weeks after starting pembrolizumab. CDR3 sequence reads: CAISVRVSLHNEQFF. As DNA, the CDR3 is TGTGCCATCAGTGTGAGGGTAAGCCTCCACAATGAGCAGTTCTTC.